These T cell receptor beta chains were read from a single sample in a study of blood T cell repertoires in COVID-19. Clones were read by immunoSEQ multiplex PCR, and TCRdb kept only the in-frame ones, dropping some. The sample consists of 250,000 or so clones, roughly 89% of them appearing once. Sequenced: peripheral blood. All receptors derive from a woman aged 40-49 years who had recovered from COVID-19. Both conserved end residues are part of each CDR3. A D gene is named only where the DNA matches it firmly. Expanded clones are given a class, and other clones once, few, many or no size at all.

v_gene	d_gene	abundance	j_gene	CDR3nt	CDR3aa
TRBV2	.	few	TRBJ2-3	TGTGCCAGCACTGGTCAGCTAGTGGGTGGAGATACGCAGTATTTT	CASTGQLVGGDTQYF
TRBV28	TRBD2	.	TRBJ2-1	TGTGCCAGCAGTTCCCCCATTGGGGCGGGAGGAGGGAATGAGCAGTTCTTC	CASSSPIGAGGGNEQFF
TRBV3-1/TRBV3-2	.	.	TRBJ2-5	TGTGCCAGCAGCCAAGACCCGCGAGAGACCCAGTACTTC	CASSQDPRETQYF
TRBV12-3/TRBV12-4	.	.	TRBJ2-1	TGTGCCAGCAGCAGCGGCAACAATGAGCAGTTCTTC	CASSSGNNEQFF
TRBV14	TRBD2	.	TRBJ2-1	TGTGCCAGCAGCCAAGATCGTTGGCGGGAGTCCGGCTACAATGAGCAGTTCTTC	CASSQDRWRESGYNEQFF
TRBV19	.	once	TRBJ1-1	TGTGCCAGCAGGGAGAACACTGAAGCTTTCTTT	CASRENTEAFF
TRBV5-4	TRBD1	.	TRBJ1-4	TGTGCCAGCAGCTTAGGACAGGGGAAATCAACTAATGAAAAACTGTTTTTT	CASSLGQGKSTNEKLFF
TRBV7-9	.	.	TRBJ2-3	TGTGCCAGCAGCTATACTAGTCCAAACCCGAGCACAGATACGCAGTATTTT	CASSYTSPNPSTDTQYF
TRBV23-1	TRBD2	.	TRBJ2-1	TGCGCCAGCAGTCAATCCGGGCGGGGGATTAACAATGAGCAGTTCTTC	CASSQSGRGINNEQFF
TRBV24-1	.	.	TRBJ2-1	TGTGCCACCACCGGGCGGGTCCATAGCTCCTACAATGAGCAGTTCTTC	CATTGRVHSSYNEQFF
TRBV29-1	.	.	TRBJ1-2	TGCAGCGTGGCGGGGGGGGCCCCATATGGCTACACCTTC	CSVAGGAPYGYTF
TRBV11-2	.	.	TRBJ1-3	TGTGCCAGCAGCTTAGGAAACTCGGGTTATCTCTCTGGAAACACCATATATTTT	CASSLGNSGYLSGNTIYF
TRBV5-1	.	few	TRBJ1-5	TGCGCCAGCAGCTTGGGTGATCAGAATCAGCCCCAGCATTTT	CASSLGDQNQPQHF
TRBV12-3/TRBV12-4	TRBD1	.	TRBJ1-5	TGTGCCAGCAGACGGACAGGTAATCAGCCCCAGCATTTT	CASRRTGNQPQHF
TRBV10-2	.	.	TRBJ2-1	TGCGCCAGCAGTGAGGAGAGCTCCTACAATGAGCAGTTCTTC	CASSEESSYNEQFF
TRBV7-9	TRBD1	.	TRBJ2-7	TGTGCCAGCAGCTTAGAGCCGGGACAGACAGCCTACGAGCAGTACTTC	CASSLEPGQTAYEQYF
TRBV3-1/TRBV3-2	TRBD1	.	TRBJ2-7	TGTGCCAGCAGCCAAATTGGGACAGGGACCTACGAGCAGTACTTC	CASSQIGTGTYEQYF
TRBV30	TRBD2	.	TRBJ2-1	TGTGCCTGGGGACTAGCGGGAGATGGGTGGGGGCAGTTCTTC	CAWGLAGDGWGQFF
TRBV6-4	TRBD2	.	TRBJ2-1	TGTGCCAGCAGTACGGGACTAGCCGGTAATGAGCAGTTCTTC	CASSTGLAGNEQFF
TRBV30	.	.	TRBJ2-2	TGTGCCTGGAGGGCGGCGGGACAGACCCGGGAGCTGTTTTTT	CAWRAAGQTRELFF
TRBV28	TRBD1	.	TRBJ2-7	TGTGCCAGCAGTCCTACACAGGGGTACTACGAGCAGTACTTC	CASSPTQGYYEQYF
TRBV6-5	TRBD1	.	TRBJ2-1	TGTGCCAGCACGAGGACAGGGGCCAATGAGCAGTTCTTC	CASTRTGANEQFF
TRBV6-5	.	.	TRBJ1-3	TGTGCCAGCAGTCTTACCCTAGCTGCTGGAAACACCATATATTTT	CASSLTLAAGNTIYF
TRBV11-2	TRBD1	.	TRBJ2-5	TGTGCCAGCAGCCATGGGACAGGGGGAGAGACCCAGTACTTC	CASSHGTGGETQYF